Each of the 21 T cell receptor beta chains below was sequenced from the same sample in a study of metastatic and nonmetastatic thyroid tumors. TCRdb used MiXCR to call clones anew from the PCR reads. The sample has about 15,000 clones, just over 30% seen once. No treatment had been given to any patient before thyroid surgery. The sequenced material came from blood. The receptors here all came from a female donor with papillary thyroid cancer or a benign thyroid nodule (not recorded which). Some clones in this sample may be carry-over from other donors' samples.

J is TRBJ1-6 and V is TRBV2; perhaps TRBD1 as D (5 bases). This CDR3 spans 16 amino acids. The V end was cut by 1 base, the J end by 3 bases, with 10 bases between. The germline V gene encodes CDR1 SNHLY and CDR2 FYNNEI. The CDR3 DNA sequence: TGTGCCAGCAGTGAAGGGGGACCGAACTATAATTCACCCCTCCACTTT. Its protein product is CASSEGGPNYNSPLHF.

By share, this clone ranks as medium-sized (0.01 to 0.1%). This chain connects TRBV5-1 to TRBJ2-3; 8 bases map to TRBD1. Germline-derived CDR1 and CDR2 are SGHRS and YFSETQ. The length of the CDR3 is 17 residues. The trim removed 0 bases at V and 3 bases at J, leaving 9 bases unmatched. The CDR3 DNA sequence: TGCGCCAGCAGCTTGGGTGCAGGGGGCGCAGGGACAGATACGCAGTATTTT. Amino acid sequence: CASSLGAGGAGTDTQYF.

The chain is built from TRBV7-9 and TRBJ2-5, with a weak D call TRBD2 (7 bases). CDR1 is SEHNR, CDR2 FQNEAQ, per germline (reference sequence). The CDR3 is 17 residues long. CDR3 coding DNA: TGTGAAAGCAGCTTATCAGAGAGGGGGGGAAACCAAGAGACCCAGTACTTC. Protein: CESSLSERGGNQETQYF.

By sample share, this clone is medium-sized (0.01 to 0.1%). The genes are TRBV7-2 and TRBJ1-2; TRBD1 agrees at 8 bases. This CDR3 comprises 14 residues. The V gene end was trimmed by 5 bases and the J gene end by 6 bases; junction bases not matched to a gene: 8. CDR1 is SGHTA, CDR2 FQGNSA, per germline. The DNA of the CDR3 is TGTGCCAGCAGCGCAGACAGGGGACAAAATGGCTACACCTTC. This translates into CASSADRGQNGYTF.

The chain is built from TRBV13 and TRBJ1-2, with TRBD1 matching 9 bases. Germline assignment: CDR1 PRHDT and CDR2 FYEKMQ (reference sequence). CDR3 length: 16 amino acids. J was trimmed by 8 bases and V by 2 bases; bases with no gene match: 12. The CDR3 sequence is CASSLYIGTGLGGYTF. In DNA, the CDR3 is TGTGCCAGCAGCTTATATATTGGGACAGGGCTAGGCGGCTACACCTTC.

This clone has at least ten counts. The V gene is TRBV3-1, the J gene TRBJ2-5; 13 nucleotides agree with TRBD2. V was clipped by 3 bases and J by 3 bases; unmatched bases: 4. There are 16 residues in the CDR3. Germline CDR1 LGHDT, CDR2 YNNKEL (reference sequence). The CDR3 DNA follows: TGTGCCAGCAGCCAGACGACTAGCGGGGGGAAAGAGACCCAGTACTTC. It yields the protein CASSQTTSGGKETQYF.

This clone was recorded at least ten times. This rearrangement joins TRBV7-2 to TRBJ2-5; D gene ambiguous. Trimming cost V 5 bases and J 2 bases, with 12 bases left between them. This CDR3 contains 14 residues. CDR1 SGHTA and CDR2 FQGNSA come from the germline V gene. Here the CDR3 reads CASSLVGIQETQYF. The CDR3 region has the DNA TGTGCCAGCAGCCTCGTGGGGATTCAAGAGACCCAGTACTTC.

The V call is TRBV24-1, the J call TRBJ2-7; D is unclear. Germline V lookup: CDR1 KGHDR, CDR2 SFDVKD. V was pared by 1 base and J by 6 bases, with 6 bases between. CDR3 length: 12 residues. This CDR3 reads CATSDFGREQYF. In DNA form, the CDR3 reads TGTGCCACCAGTGATTTTGGCCGCGAGCAGTACTTC.

This clone is medium-sized. The same CDR3 is also encoded by other DNA sequences in this sample. The V gene is TRBV6-1, the J gene TRBJ2-7, with TRBD2 matching 9 bases. V was pared by 6 bases and J by 1 base, with 4 bases of the junction left unmatched. Germline CDR1 reads MNHNS; CDR2 reads SASEGT. The CDR3 consists of 14 residues. The CDR3 DNA follows: TGTGCCAGCAGCCCGACTAGCGGATCCTACGAGCAGTACTTC. Translation: CASSPTSGSYEQYF.

This clone was picked up many times. Just one base apart from a much larger clone, this may be a read error. The chain joins TRBV13 to TRBJ1-1; D unresolved. The germline V gene encodes CDR1 PRHDT and CDR2 FYEKMQ (reference sequence). The CDR3 spans 14 residues. The DNA of the CDR3 is TGTGCCAGCGGCTTAGACGCCGGGAACACTGAAGCTTTCTTT. It translates to CASGLDAGNTEAFF.

Points on this clone: The DNA is omitted, as the CDR3 cannot be located on it reliably, and the CDR3 follows TCRdb's listing. The chain employs TRBV27 and TRBJ1-2; the table's TRBD1 call for D was not verified on the DNA. The CDR3 extends over 17 residues, inclusive of both ends. The germline V gene encodes CDR1 MNHEY and CDR2 SMNVEV (reference sequence). The CDR3 protein is CASSPNSVDSVGYGSTF.

The table lists this clone with many counts. The rearrangement links TRBV5-1 to TRBJ1-1, with 9 nucleotides matching TRBD1. CDR1 and CDR2 from the germline V gene are SGHRS and YFSETQ. The CDR3 runs 13 residues. V trimming: 7 bases; J trimming: 6 bases; junction bases outside the gene matches: 7. This chain's CDR3 is CASGRTGGAEAFF. The CDR3 DNA sequence: TGCGCCAGCGGACGTACAGGGGGCGCTGAAGCTTTCTTT.

This clone came up many times. This sequence joins TRBV5-1 and TRBJ2-5; D is ambiguous. The CDR3 consists of 13 residues. Between the trimmed V and J ends, which lost 0 bases and 4 bases, there was a span of 7 bases. Germline CDR1 and CDR2: SGHRS and YFSETQ. This chain's CDR3 is CASSLETAETQYF. As DNA, the CDR3 is TGCGCCAGCAGCTTGGAAACGGCAGAGACCCAGTACTTC.

This clone was picked up a small number of times. J is TRBJ2-6 and V is TRBV6-5; no definite D call. The CDR3 has 18 residues. CDR1 and CDR2 from the germline V gene are MNHEY and SVGAGI. Trimming took 0 bases from V and 0 from J, leaving 12 bases between them. The CDR3 sequence is CASSYSPGRPSGANVLTF. The CDR3 region has the DNA TGTGCCAGCAGTTACTCACCCGGCAGGCCCTCTGGGGCCAACGTCCTGACTTTC.

This clone is categorized as medium-sized. The chain carries TRBV30 and TRBJ2-7; D not resolved. This CDR3 region has 13 residues. V was pared by 3 bases and J by 2 bases, with 11 bases between. Germline V gene data show CDR1 as GTSNPN and CDR2 as SVGIG (reference sequence). In DNA, the CDR3 is TGTGCCTGGAGCCAAATGGGCACCTACGAGCAGTACTTC. Residues: CAWSQMGTYEQYF.

V is TRBV27 and J is TRBJ1-3; 7 bases agree with TRBD1. The CDR3 has 15 amino acids. Trimming at V came to 6 bases and at J to 7 bases, leaving 12 bases not matched to a gene. CDR1 MNHEY and CDR2 SMNVEV come from the germline V gene (reference sequence). This CDR3 is CASRPIGGPSNTIYF. The DNA for the CDR3 is TGTGCCAGCAGACCAATAGGGGGCCCATCGAACACCATATATTTT.

The chain carries TRBV12-3 or TRBV12-4 and TRBJ1-5; possibly TRBD1 for D (5 bases). There are 13 residues in the CDR3. Deletions cut 6 bases from V and 6 bases from J, with 12 bases between. CDR3 DNA sequence: TGTGCCAGCAGCACCGCGCAGGGTCAGCCCCAGCATTTT. Its protein product is CASSTAQGQPQHF.

This clone occurred many times. A much larger clonotype is one base distant, so this may be a read error. Additional DNA sequences in this sample encode the identical CDR3. V and J are TRBV4-2 and TRBJ2-1; possibly TRBD2 for D (6 bases). Germline-derived CDR1 and CDR2 are LGHNA and YNFKEQ. Trimming left V 4 bases short and J 8 bases short, with 21 bases between. CDR3 size: 16 residues. For the CDR3, the DNA is TGTGCCAGCAGCCGTTCCTCCGGGGGAGTCCTGTATGAGCAGTTCTTC. Protein product: CASSRSSGGVLYEQFF.

This clone is classed as medium-sized (0.01 to 0.1%). The V call is TRBV30, the J call TRBJ2-3; 7 bases are shared with TRBD1. Germline V gene data show CDR1 as GTSNPN and CDR2 as SVGIG (reference sequence). V was pared by 5 bases and J by 1 base, with 6 bases of the junction left unmatched. This CDR3 has 14 residues. CDR3 loop: CAWETGSGTDTQYF. The DNA of the CDR3 is TGTGCCTGGGAGACAGGGAGTGGCACAGATACGCAGTATTTT.

This clone was recorded at least ten times. The same CDR3 also results from other DNA sequences found in this sample. This chain uses TRBV4-1 with TRBJ1-6; D not resolved. V lost 5 bases, J lost 10 bases, and 15 bases lay in between. The CDR3 is made up of 14 amino acids. Germline V gene sequence: CDR1 MGHRA, CDR2 YSYEKL. The CDR3 sequence: CASSGGTPGSPLHF. The CDR3 DNA reads TGCGCCAGCAGCGGAGGTACGCCGGGCTCACCCCTCCACTTT.

This chain links TRBV19 with TRBJ2-7; TRBD2 agrees at 9 bases. CDR1 and CDR2 (germline): LNHDA, SQIVND (reference sequence). There are 14 residues in the CDR3. Unmatched junction bases numbered 4, after V lost 4 bases and J lost 3 bases. The CDR3 loop is CASSTFSGSYEQYF. The CDR3 bases are TGTGCCAGTAGTACCTTTAGCGGGAGCTACGAGCAGTACTTC.